The sequence of this T cell receptor beta chain was determined in a study of blood T cell repertoires in COVID-19. Across 24 US areas, participants ranged in age from 18 to 89 years. Participant-given clinical history determined each cohort assignment. Clones were read by immunoSEQ multiplex PCR, and TCRdb kept only the in-frame ones, dropping some. The table records hundreds of thousands of clones, about nine tenths of them present only once. The specimen was PBMCs or T cells enriched from blood (not recorded which). The sequence derives from a man aged 60 to 69 who had recovered from COVID-19.

CDR3 residues: CASSLGLQGGETQYF. The CDR3, as DNA: TGCGCCAGCAGCTTGGGGCTCCAAGGCGGGGAGACCCAGTACTTC. The chain is built from TRBV5-1 and TRBJ2-5; D possibly corresponds to TRBD2 (5 bases). In germline, CDR1 is SGHRS, CDR2 YFSETQ. CDR3 length: 15 amino acids. The ends were cut back, 0 bases at V and 5 bases at J, with 14 bases in the middle.